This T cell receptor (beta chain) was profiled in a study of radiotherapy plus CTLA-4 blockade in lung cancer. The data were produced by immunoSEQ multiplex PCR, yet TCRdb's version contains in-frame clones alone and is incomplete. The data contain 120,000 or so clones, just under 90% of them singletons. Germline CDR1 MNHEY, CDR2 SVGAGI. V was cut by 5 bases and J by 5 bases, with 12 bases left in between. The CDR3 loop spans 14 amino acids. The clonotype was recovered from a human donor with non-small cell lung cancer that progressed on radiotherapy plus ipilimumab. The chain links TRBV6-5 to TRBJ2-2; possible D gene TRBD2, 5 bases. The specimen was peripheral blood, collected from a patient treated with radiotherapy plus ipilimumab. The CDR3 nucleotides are TGTGCCAGCAGTCGGGAACAAATTACCGGGGAGCTGTTTTTT. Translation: CASSREQITGELFF.